Described below is a single TCR beta chain sequence and its context. Its cognate antigen is unknown. Amplification started from genomic DNA. Multiplex PCR with 30 forward and 13 reverse primers amplified the TCR beta CDR3. One entry per CDR3 protein results from TCRdb running MiXCR on the multiplex PCR reads. There are around 300,000 distinct CDR3 sequences in the sample; around 50% occur only once, and roughly 13% lies in the top ten. The V and J ends lost 6 bases and 10 bases respectively, with 21 bases between them. This CDR3 region has 15 residues. The data are from a study of type 1 and type 2 diabetes patients. Study-wide results and caveats: V and J gene usage correlated at about 0.97 between type 2 diabetes and control samples.

The specimen sequenced was peripheral blood mononuclear cells (PBMCs). This TCR derives from a man aged 18 to 29 with type 2 diabetes. The rearrangement uses TRBV12-3 or TRBV12-4 and TRBJ1-4, with D maybe TRBD1 (6 bases). CDR3 sequence (DNA): TGTGCCAGCAGGGTAGTCACAGGGTCGTCAGGAAAACTGTTTTTT. Its protein product is CASRVVTGSSGKLFF.